This T cell receptor (beta chain) was obtained from a study of metastatic and nonmetastatic thyroid tumors (dated by TCRdb to 2018 to 2020). Context from the whole study: Repertoires were compared across peripheral blood and tumor or nodule tissue samples from malignant and benign thyroid patients. General study outcomes and caveats: In both blood and tumor samples, malignant tumors were reported to have significantly higher TCR beta diversity than benign nodules.

The table lists this clone with a count of one. Its antigen is still unknown. Base quality data are lacking; no much larger clone is found one base away. A single read makes a weak case. The method was PCR. The reads were generated on an Illumina HiSeq 4000. High-throughput sequencing was used to profile the TCR beta-chain CDR3 region of every patient. The paper's data handling went like this. A classifier to discriminate distant-metastatic papillary thyroid cancer patients was built from CDR3 differences across clinicopathological groups. To measure repertoire diversity the researchers used the Shannon index, while the Morisita-Horn index served to gauge how similar the tumor and blood repertoires were. TCRdb trimmed public reads at Q25 via fastp, called clones via MiXCR and kept in-frame beta chains. TCRdb assigned the V and J calls; the authors' analysis was not used. This sample has under 20,000 clones in its table, and about 32% of those were observed once. Of the sample, around 25% is held by the ten largest clones.

CDR3 length: 15 amino acids, cysteine to phenylalanine. Only the CDR3 DNA stays, 45 bases, in frame from base 1. Relative to germline, V is 3 bases shorter and J is 0 bases shorter, with 12 bases between their ends. CDR1 and CDR2 are read off the germline V gene (reference sequence) as DFQATT and SNEGSKA. Before undergoing thyroid surgery, none of the patients had been given any kind of treatment. Patient clinical samples collected from the early 2010s to the late 2010s were retrospectively analysed using T-cell receptor beta sequencing. The clonotype was recovered from a male donor with papillary thyroid cancer or a benign thyroid nodule (not recorded which). Some clones in this sample may be carry-over from other donors' samples. The source material was tumor tissue. The rearrangement combines TRBV20-1 with TRBJ1-5, with an unclear D gene assignment. The CDR3 protein is CSASYRSYSNQPQHF. In nucleotide form, the sequence is TGCAGTGCTAGTTATCGGTCCTATAGCAATCAGCCCCAGCATTTT.